This record covers a single T cell receptor beta chain. Antigen unknown. The germline CDR1 and CDR2 sequences are MDHEN and SYDVKM. Trimming took 3 bases from V and 6 from J, leaving 13 bases between them. The CDR3 spans 14 residues. Unique molecular identifiers were in the cDNA, with template-switch universal primer binding. TCRdb ran MiXCR on the 5' RACE reads and lists one entry per CDR3 protein. The table shows 300,000 to 400,000 distinct CDR3 sequences, with 9% to 15% occurring only once. The sample is drawn from a study of identical twins. Study-wide points: A cross-sectional statistical analysis, not follow-up of the same donors, supported the conclusions.

This same sample was also part of a study on yellow fever vaccine responses in identical twins.

This TCR was recovered from a woman younger than 35 in good health. This sequence joins TRBV28 and TRBJ2-3; D is ambiguous. Material: CD8+ T cells sorted from blood. For the CDR3, the DNA is TGTGCCAGCAGTTTGGCCGGCCAGGTGGATACGCAGTATTTT. Translating it yields CASSLAGQVDTQYF.